This T cell receptor (beta chain) was identified in a study of shared clonotypes between healthy human individuals. Method: immunoSEQ multiplex PCR; TCRdb's copy keeps in-frame clones and lacks some. This sample has approximately 720,000 clones, with about three quarters found just once. The germline V gene has CDR1 MNHEY and CDR2 SVGAGI. This CDR3 contains 15 residues. The V and J ends lost 4 bases and 4 bases, in that order; junction bases with no gene match: 7. This TCR was sampled from a woman aged 25 to 45 in good health. This chain uses TRBV6-5 with TRBJ2-3, with TRBD1 matching 8 bases. Sequenced sample: memory CD4+ T cells sorted from blood. Subset denoted: CD45RA-negative fraction. The CDR3 sequence is CASSFADRVPDTQYF. For the CDR3, the DNA is TGTGCCAGCAGTTTCGCGGACAGGGTCCCAGATACGCAGTATTTT.